One and the same sample provided the 30 T cell receptor beta chains below, sequenced in a study of blood T cell repertoires in COVID-19. Measured with immunoSEQ multiplex PCR; TCRdb has only the in-frame clones, and not every one. Among more than 85,000 clones listed, about four fifths were seen once. Sequenced: peripheral blood. The receptors derive from a woman aged 80 or older with acute or convalescent COVID-19.

This clone has only one observation. The chain joins TRBV29-1 to TRBJ2-3; 8 positions agree with TRBD2. The germline V gene has CDR1 SQVTM and CDR2 ANQGSEA. J lost 0 bases, V lost 5 bases, and 4 bases had no gene match. The CDR3 extends over 14 amino acids. CDR3 sequence reads: CSVSSGLSTDTQYF. The CDR3 DNA reads TGCAGCGTTTCTAGCGGGCTTAGCACAGATACGCAGTATTTT.

This clone was detected many times. This sequence joins TRBV25-1 and TRBJ2-5; 9 positions match TRBD2. Germline V gene data show CDR1 as MGHDK and CDR2 as SYGVNS. The V and J ends lost 3 bases and 0 bases, in that order; junction bases with no gene match: 11. The CDR3 runs to 18 residues. This CDR3 reads CASSDSGSSGAYQETQYF. CDR3 nucleotides: TGTGCCAGCAGTGACTCGGGGTCTAGCGGGGCGTACCAAGAGACCCAGTACTTC.

CDR3 bases: TGTGCCAGCAGTGGGACTAGCGTTAATGAGCAGTTCTTC. The encoded protein is CASSGTSVNEQFF. The chain is built from TRBV2 and TRBJ2-1; 9 positions match TRBD2. J lost 7 bases, V lost 4 bases, and 2 bases had no gene match. In germline, CDR1 is SNHLY, CDR2 FYNNEI. The CDR3 runs 13 residues.

Turning to this clone: Additional DNA sequences in this sample encode the identical CDR3. The V gene is TRBV24-1, the J gene TRBJ2-1, with 8 bases fitting TRBD2. With V trimmed by 5 bases and J by 0 bases, 2 bases remained unmatched. The CDR3 sequence is 15 residues long. Germline V lookup: CDR1 KGHDR, CDR2 SFDVKD. Here the CDR3 DNA reads TGTGCCACCAGTGGAGGGACTAGCTCCTACAATGAGCAGTTCTTC. Translating gives CATSGGTSSYNEQFF.

The rearrangement joins TRBV29-1 to TRBJ2-5, with a weak D call TRBD1 (6 bases). The germline gives CDR1 SQVTM, CDR2 ANQGSEA. The CDR3 length is 14 residues. The V end was cut by 2 bases, the J end by 5 bases, with 15 bases between. This CDR3 reads CSVETGQRGETQYF. The CDR3 DNA follows: TGCAGCGTTGAAACGGGGCAGAGGGGGGAGACCCAGTACTTC.

This chain connects TRBV11-1 to TRBJ2-1, with 11 bases matching TRBD2. The length of the CDR3 is 16 residues. Per the germline V gene, CDR1 is SGHAT and CDR2 is FQDESV (reference sequence). The V gene end was trimmed by 2 bases and the J gene end by 9 bases; junction bases not matched to a gene: 9. The CDR3 protein is CASSLFWLAGGCEQFF. The CDR3 region has the DNA TGTGCCAGCAGCTTATTTTGGCTAGCGGGAGGTTGTGAGCAGTTCTTC.

A single count supports this clone. This chain links TRBV10-3 with TRBJ1-2, with 8 positions matching TRBD1. Germline CDR1 and CDR2: ENHRY and SYGVKD. The length of the CDR3 is 14 residues. V gave up 5 bases and J gave up 3 bases; unmatched junction bases: 5. The CDR3 region is CAISQQGGDYGYTF. CDR3 coding DNA: TGTGCCATCAGTCAACAGGGGGGGGACTATGGCTACACCTTC.

This rearrangement joins TRBV9 to TRBJ2-7; D is unresolved. Germline CDR1 SGDLS, CDR2 YYNGEE. The V end was cut by 0 bases, the J end by 6 bases, with 7 bases between. The CDR3 is 12 residues long. The CDR3 loop is CASSVDAGEQYF. The CDR3 DNA sequence: TGTGCCAGCAGCGTAGACGCCGGCGAGCAGTACTTC.

The chain is built from TRBV7-9 and TRBJ2-5; the D gene is possibly TRBD2 (6 bases). Germline V gene lookup returns CDR1 SEHNR and CDR2 FQNEAQ (reference sequence). This CDR3 has 17 amino acids. V lost 4 bases and J lost 6, with 24 bases in between. CDR3 in DNA: TGTGCCAGCAGCTCGCTCGGCGGGACCCTAGGGGCGCAGACCCAGTACTTC. It encodes CASSSLGGTLGAQTQYF.

V usage is TRBV7-9 and J usage is TRBJ1-2, with D maybe TRBD1 (6 bases). The CDR3 totals 12 residues. Deletions cut 5 bases from V and 7 bases from J, with 11 bases between. Germline V lookup: CDR1 SEHNR, CDR2 FQNEAQ (reference sequence). CDR3 DNA sequence: TGTGCCAGCAGCCTCGGACAGTCTGGCTACACCTTC. Translating gives CASSLGQSGYTF.

V and J are TRBV28 and TRBJ2-7, with 12 bases fitting TRBD2. The CDR3 extends over 15 amino acids. After removal of 4 bases from V and 4 bases from J, the junction contained 5 bases not matched to a gene. Germline V gene data show CDR1 as MDHEN and CDR2 as SYDVKM. As DNA, the CDR3 is TGTGCCAGCAGTTGGACTAGCGGGAACAAATACGAGCAGTACTTC. It encodes CASSWTSGNKYEQYF.

This chain joins TRBV5-4 and TRBJ2-5, with 10 bases lining up with TRBD2. The CDR3 extends over 15 amino acids. V trimming: 6 bases; J trimming: 5 bases; junction bases outside the gene matches: 10. Germline CDR1 SGHNT, CDR2 YYREEE (reference sequence). The CDR3 spells CASKRAGGREETQYF. CDR3 nucleotides: TGTGCCAGCAAACGAGCGGGAGGGCGGGAGGAGACCCAGTACTTC.

CDR3 region: CASSLDSKTATNEKLFF. CDR3 DNA: TGTGCCAGCAGCTTAGATAGTAAGACAGCAACTAATGAAAAACTGTTTTTT. V is TRBV11-2 and J is TRBJ1-4; TRBD1 is a possible D gene (5 bases). V lost 0 bases and J 0 bases, leaving 11 bases between the germline ends. CDR1 and CDR2 (germline): SGHAT, FQNNGV. This CDR3 region has 17 residues.

The chain joins TRBV6-2 or TRBV6-3 to TRBJ2-5; the D is unclear. The CDR3 is made up of 11 amino acids. In germline, CDR1 is MNHEY, CDR2 SVGEGT. V lost 5 bases, J lost 2 bases, and 3 bases lay in between. DNA for the CDR3: TGTGCCAGCAGTCTACAAGAGACCCAGTACTTC. Its translation is CASSLQETQYF.

The chain has TRBV2 and TRBJ1-1; tentatively, D is TRBD1 (6 bases). This CDR3 is built from 13 residues. Germline V gives CDR1 SNHLY, CDR2 FYNNEI. Deletions cut 4 bases from V and 8 bases from J, with 14 bases between. CDR3: CASSVIRQAEAFF. DNA of the CDR3: TGTGCCAGCAGTGTAATACGACAGGCCGAAGCTTTCTTT.

V and J are TRBV5-8 and TRBJ2-1; 7 bases fit TRBD2. The CDR3 has 15 residues. Germline CDR1 reads SGHTS; CDR2 reads YDEGEE. Losses at the gene ends were 4 bases for V and 6 bases for J; bases not matched to a gene: 10. The CDR3 coding sequence is TGTGCCAGCAGCCCCTTGGGGGGGAACGGCAATGAGCAGTTCTTC. Amino acids: CASSPLGGNGNEQFF.

The CDR3 is CASSRAGVQFF. In nucleotides, the CDR3 is TGTGCCAGCAGTCGAGCGGGAGTGCAGTTCTTC. V and J are TRBV12-3 or TRBV12-4 and TRBJ2-1; 8 nucleotides line up with TRBD2. V lost 5 bases, J lost 12 bases, and 3 bases stayed unmatched. The CDR3 runs to 11 residues.

The chain couples TRBV10-3 to TRBJ1-2, with D possibly matching TRBD1 (5 bases). There are 14 residues in the CDR3. V lost 11 bases, J lost 7 bases, and 23 bases lay in between. Germline-derived CDR1 and CDR2 are ENHRY and SYGVKD. The CDR3 region has the DNA TGTGCCTGCGGGGGAGGGGCCAGGCCGCGTGGCTACACCTTC. Translating gives CACGGGARPRGYTF.

J is TRBJ2-5 and V is TRBV29-1; a possible D gene is TRBD1 (5 bases). The CDR3 extends over 12 amino acids. Germline V gene data show CDR1 as SQVTM and CDR2 as ANQGSEA. The germline V and J ends were trimmed by 5 bases and 5 bases, with 12 bases remaining between them. The chain's CDR3 is CSVWQGEETQYF. DNA of the CDR3: TGCAGCGTTTGGCAGGGTGAGGAGACCCAGTACTTC.

The rearrangement links TRBV18 to TRBJ2-2; 8 nucleotides match TRBD1. Germline-derived CDR1 and CDR2 are KGHSH and LQKENI. Trimming removed 4 bases from V and 0 bases from J; junction bases left unmatched: 4. The CDR3 has 16 residues. The CDR3 sequence: CASSLQQGANTGELFF. The DNA of the CDR3 is TGTGCCAGCTCACTTCAACAGGGGGCGAACACCGGGGAGCTGTTTTTT.

The CDR3 sequence is CASSPGTTSTDTQYF. Here the CDR3 DNA reads TGTGCCAGTAGTCCCGGGACAACTAGCACAGATACGCAGTATTTT. This sequence joins TRBV19 and TRBJ2-3; possibly TRBD1 for D (6 bases). The CDR3 consists of 15 residues. Germline CDR1 is LNHDA and CDR2 is SQIVND (reference sequence). Trimming pared 5 bases from V and 0 bases from J, leaving 12 bases between.

The rearrangement joins TRBV19 to TRBJ1-6, with 10 bases identical to TRBD1. This CDR3 comprises 15 residues. The germline V gene has CDR1 LNHDA and CDR2 SQIVND (reference sequence). The ends lost 6 bases at V and 5 bases at J; junction bases unmatched: 4. The CDR3 here is CASRGQGTDNSPLHF. The CDR3 nucleotides are TGTGCCAGTAGGGGACAGGGGACAGATAATTCACCCCTCCACTTT.

The rearrangement joins TRBV11-3 to TRBJ2-3; 9 positions match TRBD2. V gave up 0 bases and J gave up 7 bases; unmatched junction bases: 5. The CDR3 totals 15 residues. Germline lookup yields CDR1 SGHNT and CDR2 YENEEA. This CDR3 is CASSLDRTSAYTQYF. The CDR3 coding sequence is TGTGCCAGCAGCTTAGATCGGACTAGCGCTTATACGCAGTATTTT.

This clone is large by share. This chain joins TRBV7-9 and TRBJ2-5, with a tentative D call TRBD2 (6 bases). This CDR3 is 14 amino acids long. The V end lost 3 bases, the J end lost 2 bases, and 10 bases lay between the germline ends. Looked up from germline, CDR1 is SEHNR and CDR2 is FQNEAQ (reference sequence). CDR3 loop: CASSFVAVQETQYF. In DNA form, the CDR3 reads TGTGCCAGCAGCTTCGTAGCGGTACAAGAGACCCAGTACTTC.

The genes are TRBV4-3 and TRBJ2-1; tentative D call: TRBD2 (6 bases). The V gene's germline CDR1 is LGHNA and CDR2 YSLEER. V lost 0 bases to trimming and J lost 3 bases, with 9 bases between them. The CDR3 is 15 amino acids. DNA for the CDR3: TGCGCCAGCAGCCAAGAGACCGGGAGCTACAATGAGCAGTTCTTC. Translation: CASSQETGSYNEQFF.

This clone was seen once. V is TRBV27 and J is TRBJ1-2; maybe TRBD1 (5 bases). Germline V gives CDR1 MNHEY, CDR2 SMNVEV (reference sequence). Trimming cost V 2 bases and J 6 bases, with 10 bases left between them. The CDR3 sequence is 13 residues long. The CDR3: CASSLAPGNGYTF. The CDR3 coding sequence is TGTGCCAGCAGTTTAGCCCCAGGGAATGGCTACACCTTC.

This clone was seen only a few times. The chain joins TRBV27 to TRBJ1-5; D not certain. V lost 1 base, J lost 0 bases, and 7 bases lay in between. The CDR3 length is 15 residues. CDR1 and CDR2 from the germline V gene are MNHEY and SMNVEV (reference sequence). CDR3 region: CASSLYPYSNQPQHF. In nucleotides, the CDR3 is TGTGCCAGCAGTTTATATCCTTATAGCAATCAGCCCCAGCATTTT.

This clone occurred once. The chain couples TRBV7-2 to TRBJ1-5; unclear D gene. CDR3 length: 14 residues. The V end lost 0 bases, the J end lost 9 bases, and 12 bases lay between the germline ends. Germline V gives CDR1 SGHTA, CDR2 FQGNSA. Here the CDR3 DNA reads TGTGCCAGCAGCTTAGCGGGTTCAGGTCTGCCCCAGCATTTT. It yields the protein CASSLAGSGLPQHF.

The CDR3 spells CASSLGSGTSVSYEQYF. CDR3 DNA: TGTGCCAGCAGCTTAGGGTCCGGGACTAGCGTTTCGTACGAGCAGTACTTC. This chain connects TRBV11-2 to TRBJ2-7; TRBD2 agrees at 10 bases. The V gene's germline CDR1 is SGHAT and CDR2 FQNNGV. CDR3 length equals 17 residues. Unmatched junction bases numbered 10, after V lost 1 base and J lost 4 bases.

This chain uses TRBV7-7 with TRBJ2-1; D not resolved. The V end was cut by 5 bases, the J end by 6 bases, with 14 bases between. The germline CDR1 and CDR2 sequences are SSHAT and FNYEAQ (reference sequence). This CDR3 is built from 14 residues. CDR3 protein: CASSPLQSTNEQFF. CDR3 nucleotide sequence: TGTGCCAGCAGCCCTTTACAGAGCACCAATGAGCAGTTCTTC.